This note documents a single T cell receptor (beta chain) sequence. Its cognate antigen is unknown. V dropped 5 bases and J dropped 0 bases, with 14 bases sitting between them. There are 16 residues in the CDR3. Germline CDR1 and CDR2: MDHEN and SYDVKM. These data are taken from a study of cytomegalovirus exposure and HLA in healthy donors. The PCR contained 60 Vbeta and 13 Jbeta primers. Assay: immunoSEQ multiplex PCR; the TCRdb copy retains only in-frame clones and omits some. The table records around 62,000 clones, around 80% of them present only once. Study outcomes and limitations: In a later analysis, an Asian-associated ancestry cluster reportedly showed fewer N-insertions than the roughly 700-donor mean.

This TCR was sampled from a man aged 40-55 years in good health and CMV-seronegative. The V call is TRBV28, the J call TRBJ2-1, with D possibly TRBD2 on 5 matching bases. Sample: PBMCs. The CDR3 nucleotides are TGTGCCAGCAGTAAGGCGGGTCTAAGCTCCTACAATGAGCAGTTCTTC. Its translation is CASSKAGLSSYNEQFF.